The rows below give T cell receptor beta chains drawn from one sample of a study of T cell repertoires in cytomegalovirus infection. Their cognate antigens are unknown. TCRdb re-called the reads with MiXCR, one entry per CDR3 protein. The sample carries approximately 990,000 distinct CDR3 sequences, around 31% recorded once. This material consisted of cultured CD8+ T cells from PBMCs, taken from culture after CMV antigen stimulation. These receptors came from a human donor in good health (CMV status not recorded). Some clones in this sample may be carry-over from other donors' samples. Each CDR3 is given with its conserved first and last residue. Fields, in order: V gene, J gene, CDR3 protein.

TRBV12-3/TRBV12-4	TRBJ1-2	CASSTDGQLPRGYTF
TRBV2	TRBJ2-7	CASSSNRVGGYEQYF
TRBV12-3/TRBV12-4	TRBJ2-1	CASTFPGTRDEQFF
TRBV27	TRBJ1-6	CASSEGARGSPLHF
TRBV19	TRBJ1-5	CASTQKARNNQPQHF
TRBV7-2	TRBJ1-1	CASSLVSLRGNTEAFF
TRBV19	TRBJ2-1	CTSRPGGLGYNEQFF
TRBV20-1	TRBJ1-2	CSARAIGQGYGYTF
TRBV7-9	TRBJ1-2	CASSLGNLVYGYTF
TRBV20-1	TRBJ2-1	CSARDRRGEWWDEQFF
TRBV2	TRBJ2-1	CASISSGGGGGGRNEQFF
TRBV29-1	TRBJ2-1	CSVEGGRTGGKYNEQFF
TRBV19	TRBJ1-1	CASSMSRQGLKAFF
TRBV10-3	TRBJ1-1	CAIRSDRANTEAFF
TRBV7-6	TRBJ1-6	CASSPRQTASYNSPLHF
TRBV6-2/TRBV6-3	TRBJ2-1	CASSPRAEQFF
TRBV19	TRBJ1-1	CASSISANTEAFF
TRBV3-1	TRBJ2-1	CASSQEVLPSNEQFF
TRBV3-1	TRBJ2-1	CASSRGTGGLDEQFF
TRBV4-2	TRBJ1-6	CASSQDAVNSYNSPLHF
TRBV12-3/TRBV12-4	TRBJ2-2	CASSGLTGGNTGELFF
TRBV27	TRBJ1-6	CASSPRTSAYNSPLHF
TRBV27	TRBJ2-1	CASSLSYGEASGNEQFF
TRBV19	TRBJ2-1	CASSIGAGWEDTYNEQFF
TRBV7-9	TRBJ2-5	CASSLDAGPFQETQYF
TRBV7-2	TRBJ1-4	CASSLNPRANEKLFF
TRBV4-1	TRBJ1-3	CASSQARLIGNTIYF
TRBV27	TRBJ1-1	CASVSAALNTEAFF
TRBV25-1	TRBJ2-6	CASSVLGTGEAGANVLTF
TRBV12-5	TRBJ2-1	CASGLSVYNEQFF
TRBV7-9	TRBJ1-1	CASSFLTEAFF
TRBV4-1	TRBJ2-1	CASSLSGTQKPYLFF
TRBV12-3/TRBV12-4	TRBJ2-2	CASDGNTGELFF
TRBV20-1	TRBJ1-1	CSARDAGGAVGTEAFF
TRBV20-1	TRBJ2-6	CSATSTGSSGANVLTF
TRBV29-1	TRBJ1-1	CSVSGDRTEAFF
TRBV27	TRBJ2-2	CASSSGGKTGELFF
TRBV7-8	TRBJ2-5	CASSATRALETQYF
TRBV5-1	TRBJ2-1	CASNGLAGGESEQFF
TRBV20-1	TRBJ1-1	CSARAGDTEAFF
TRBV6-5	TRBJ2-3	CASSYDSITSTDTQYF
TRBV6-2/TRBV6-3	TRBJ2-1	CASSYGLAGSEQFF
TRBV4-2	TRBJ2-4	CASSQAVQSLTNIQYF
TRBV7-6	TRBJ1-1	CASSLNRGRMNTEAFF
TRBV6-1	TRBJ1-5	CASRPGTYTQPQHF
TRBV10-3	TRBJ1-1	CAIGGTVSEAFF
TRBV7-6	TRBJ2-1	CASSATGFNEQFF